Described below is a single T cell receptor (beta chain) sequence and its context. The naive CD8 population came from CD45RO-negative cells selected for CCR7, without terminally differentiated effector memory CD45RA+ cells. It was across several immunoSEQ plates that each subset's genomic DNA was evenly split. Some clones are missing from TCRdb's copy, which holds only in-frame ones; the method was immunoSEQ multiplex PCR. The table includes hundreds of thousands of clones, 95% to 98% detected once. These data belong to a study of shared clonotypes between healthy human individuals. V shed 5 bases and J shed 2 bases, with 19 bases lying between them. Germline V gene data show CDR1 as SGHVS and CDR2 as FQNEAQ. The CDR3 is 17 residues long.

This chain connects TRBV7-8 to TRBJ2-1, with a weak D call TRBD1 (6 bases). Sequencing was performed on naive CD8+ T cells sorted from blood. This clonotype originated in a man aged 25-40 years in good health. The CDR3 loop is CASSRDTSGTAYNEQFF. DNA of the CDR3: TGTGCCAGCAGCCGGGACACTTCCGGGACGGCCTACAATGAGCAGTTCTTC.